The clone carrying this T cell receptor beta chain was detected many times. A single record per CDR3 protein comes from TCRdb applying MiXCR to the 5' RACE reads. The sample lists 60,000 to 75,000 distinct CDR3 sequences; over 6% were seen once. These data come from a study of T cells after yellow fever vaccination. The overall study: SMART-Seq v4 Ultra Low Input handled preparation of low-cell-number fractions.

V gave up 0 bases and J gave up 3 bases, with 10 bases separating them. CDR3 size: 15 residues. In germline, CDR1 is SGDLS, CDR2 YYNGEE. V gene TRBV9 combines with J gene TRBJ2-1; D perhaps matches TRBD1 (5 bases). The material sequenced was CD8+ T cells sorted from PBMCs, taken around 45 days after the first yellow fever vaccination. The clonotype comes from a man between 18 and 35 years old who received the YFV17D yellow fever vaccine. CDR3 sequence: CASSVEGAGYNEQFF. As DNA, the CDR3 is TGTGCCAGCAGCGTAGAAGGGGCTGGCTACAATGAGCAGTTCTTC.